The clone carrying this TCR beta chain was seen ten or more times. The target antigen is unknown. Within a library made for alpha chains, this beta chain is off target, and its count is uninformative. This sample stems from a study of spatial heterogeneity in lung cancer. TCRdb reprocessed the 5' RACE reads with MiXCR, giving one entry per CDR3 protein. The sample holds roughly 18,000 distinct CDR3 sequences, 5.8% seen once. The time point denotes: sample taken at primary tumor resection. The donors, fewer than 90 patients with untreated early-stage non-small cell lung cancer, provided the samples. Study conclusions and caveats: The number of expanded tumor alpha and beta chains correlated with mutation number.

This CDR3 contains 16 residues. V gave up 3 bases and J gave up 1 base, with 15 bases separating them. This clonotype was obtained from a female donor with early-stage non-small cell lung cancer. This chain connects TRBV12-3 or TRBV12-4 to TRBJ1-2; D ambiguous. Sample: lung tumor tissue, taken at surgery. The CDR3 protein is CASSFLLGSYNYGYTF. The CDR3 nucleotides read TGTGCCAGCAGTTTTCTTTTGGGCAGTTATAACTATGGCTACACCTTC.